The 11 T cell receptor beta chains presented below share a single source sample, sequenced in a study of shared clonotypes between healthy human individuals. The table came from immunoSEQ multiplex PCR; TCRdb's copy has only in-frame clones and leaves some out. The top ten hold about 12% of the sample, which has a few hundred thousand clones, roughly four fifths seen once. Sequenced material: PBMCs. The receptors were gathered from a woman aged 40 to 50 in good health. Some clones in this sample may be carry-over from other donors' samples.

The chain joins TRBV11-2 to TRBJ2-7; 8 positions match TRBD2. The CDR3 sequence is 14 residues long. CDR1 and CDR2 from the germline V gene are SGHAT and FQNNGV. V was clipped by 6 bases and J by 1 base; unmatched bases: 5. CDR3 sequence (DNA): TGTGCCAGCAGAAGGGAGCGGGAGTCCTACGAGCAGTACTTC. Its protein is CASRRERESYEQYF.

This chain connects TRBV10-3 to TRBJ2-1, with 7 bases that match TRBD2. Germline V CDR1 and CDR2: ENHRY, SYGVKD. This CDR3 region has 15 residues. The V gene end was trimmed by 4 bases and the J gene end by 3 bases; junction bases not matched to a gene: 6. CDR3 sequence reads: CAISGGWTSYNEQFF. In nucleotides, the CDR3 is TGTGCCATCAGTGGGGGATGGACTAGCTACAATGAGCAGTTCTTC.

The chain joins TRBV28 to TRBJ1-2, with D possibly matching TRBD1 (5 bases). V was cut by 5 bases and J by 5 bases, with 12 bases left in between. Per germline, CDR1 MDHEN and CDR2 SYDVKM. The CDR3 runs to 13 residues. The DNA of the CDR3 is TGTGCCAGCAGTCCCAGGGCAGGGTATGGCTACACCTTC. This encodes CASSPRAGYGYTF.

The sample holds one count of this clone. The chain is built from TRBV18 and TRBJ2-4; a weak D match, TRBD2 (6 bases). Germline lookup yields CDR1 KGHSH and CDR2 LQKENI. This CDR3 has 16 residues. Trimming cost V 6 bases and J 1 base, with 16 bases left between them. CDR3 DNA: TGTGCCAGCTCGCGGAACGGGGGAACGGCCAAAAACATTCAGTACTTC. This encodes CASSRNGGTAKNIQYF.

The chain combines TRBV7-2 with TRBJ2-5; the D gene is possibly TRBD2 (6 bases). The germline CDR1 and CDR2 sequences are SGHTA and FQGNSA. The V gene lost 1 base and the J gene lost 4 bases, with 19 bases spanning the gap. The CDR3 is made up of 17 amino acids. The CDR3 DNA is TGTGCCAGCAGCTTAGGTGTTCGTGGCGGGGTGGGAGAGACCCAGTACTTC. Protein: CASSLGVRGGVGETQYF.

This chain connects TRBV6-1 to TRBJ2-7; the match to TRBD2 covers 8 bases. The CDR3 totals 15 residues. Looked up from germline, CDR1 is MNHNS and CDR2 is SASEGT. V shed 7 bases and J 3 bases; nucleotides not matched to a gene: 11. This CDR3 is CASIQLAGYLYEQYF. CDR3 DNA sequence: TGTGCCAGCATACAGCTAGCGGGTTATCTCTACGAGCAGTACTTC.

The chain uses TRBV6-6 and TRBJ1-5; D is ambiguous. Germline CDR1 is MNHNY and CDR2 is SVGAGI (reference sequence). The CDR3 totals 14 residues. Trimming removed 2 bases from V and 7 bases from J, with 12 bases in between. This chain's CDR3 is CASSYAGPGQPQHF. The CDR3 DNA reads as TGTGCCAGCAGTTACGCCGGGCCCGGGCAGCCCCAGCATTTT.

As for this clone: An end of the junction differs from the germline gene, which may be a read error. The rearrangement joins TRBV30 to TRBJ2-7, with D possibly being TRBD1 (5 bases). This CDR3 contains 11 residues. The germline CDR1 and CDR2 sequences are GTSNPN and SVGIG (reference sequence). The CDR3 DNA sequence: TGTGCCTGGAGTGTAGAGTCAGGGCCACACTTC. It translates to CAWSVESGPHF.

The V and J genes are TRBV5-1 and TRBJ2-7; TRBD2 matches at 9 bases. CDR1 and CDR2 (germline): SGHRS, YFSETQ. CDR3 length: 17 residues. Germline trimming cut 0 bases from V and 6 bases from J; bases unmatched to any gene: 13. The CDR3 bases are TGCGCCAGCAGCTTGGACTTCTCAGCGGGAGGTCCGCGCGAGCAGTACTTC. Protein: CASSLDFSAGGPREQYF.

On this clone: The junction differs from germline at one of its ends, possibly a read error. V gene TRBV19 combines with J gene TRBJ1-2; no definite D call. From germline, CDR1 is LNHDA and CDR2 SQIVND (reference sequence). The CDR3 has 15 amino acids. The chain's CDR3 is CASSPRDTLNYGYAF. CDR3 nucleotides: TGTGCCAGCAGTCCCCGTGACACCCTGAACTATGGCTACGCCTTC. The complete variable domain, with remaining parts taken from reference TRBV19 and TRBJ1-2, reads DGGITQSPKYLFRKEGQNVTLSCEQNLNHDAMYWYRQDPGQGLRLIYYSQIVNDFQKGDIAEGYSVSREKKESFPLTVTSAQKNPTAFYLCASSPRDTLNYGYAFGSGTRLTVV.

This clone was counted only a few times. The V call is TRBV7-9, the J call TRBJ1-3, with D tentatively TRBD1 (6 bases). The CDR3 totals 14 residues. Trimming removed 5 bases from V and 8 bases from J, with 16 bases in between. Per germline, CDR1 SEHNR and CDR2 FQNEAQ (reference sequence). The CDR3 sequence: CASSDRGQGDTIYF. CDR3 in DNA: TGTGCCAGCAGCGACCGGGGGCAGGGAGACACCATATATTTT. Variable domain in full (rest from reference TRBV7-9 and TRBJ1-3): DTGVSQNPRHKITKRGQNVTFRCDPISEHNRLYWYRQTLGQGPEFLTYFQNEAQLEKSRLLSDRFSAERPKGSFSTLEIQRTEQGDSAMYLCASSDRGQGDTIYFGEGSWLTVV.